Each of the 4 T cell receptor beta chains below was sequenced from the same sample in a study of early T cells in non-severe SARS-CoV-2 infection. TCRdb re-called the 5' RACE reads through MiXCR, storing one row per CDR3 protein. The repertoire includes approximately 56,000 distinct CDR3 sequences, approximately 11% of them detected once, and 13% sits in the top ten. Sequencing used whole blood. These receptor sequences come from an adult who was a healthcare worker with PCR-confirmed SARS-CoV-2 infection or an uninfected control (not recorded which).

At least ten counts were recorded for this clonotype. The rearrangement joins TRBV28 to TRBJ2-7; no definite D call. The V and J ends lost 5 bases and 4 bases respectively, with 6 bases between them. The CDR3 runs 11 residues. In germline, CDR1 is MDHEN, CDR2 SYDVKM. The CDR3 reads CASSLQYEQYF. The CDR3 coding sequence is TGTGCCAGCAGTCTCCAATACGAGCAGTACTTC. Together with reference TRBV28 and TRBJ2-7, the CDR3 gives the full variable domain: DVKVTQSSRYLVKRTGEKVFLECVQDMDHENMFWYRQDPGLGLRLIYFSYDVKMKEKGDIPEGYSVSREKKERFSLILESASTNQTSMYLCASSLQYEQYFGPGTRLTVT.

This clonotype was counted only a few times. This chain's CDR3 is CASSLSGGGGETQYF. DNA for the CDR3: TGTGCCAGCAGTTTATCCGGCGGGGGGGGCGAGACCCAGTACTTC. The chain employs TRBV27 and TRBJ2-5; 9 bases are a match to TRBD2. Germline V lookup: CDR1 MNHEY, CDR2 SMNVEV (reference sequence). The ends lost 0 bases at V and 5 bases at J; junction bases unmatched: 4. The CDR3 totals 15 residues.

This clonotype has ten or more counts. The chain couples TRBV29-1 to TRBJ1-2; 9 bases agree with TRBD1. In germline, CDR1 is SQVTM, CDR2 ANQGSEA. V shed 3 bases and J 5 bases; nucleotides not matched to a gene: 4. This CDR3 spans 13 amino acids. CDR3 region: CSVEEQGAYGYTF. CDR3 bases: TGCAGCGTTGAGGAACAGGGGGCTTATGGCTACACCTTC.

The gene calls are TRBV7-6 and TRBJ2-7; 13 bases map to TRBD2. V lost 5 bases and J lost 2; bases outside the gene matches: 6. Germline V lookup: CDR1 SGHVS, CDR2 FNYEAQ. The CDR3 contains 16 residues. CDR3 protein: CASSASGLAGAYEQYF. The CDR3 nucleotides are TGTGCCAGCAGCGCTTCTGGACTAGCGGGAGCCTACGAGCAGTACTTC.